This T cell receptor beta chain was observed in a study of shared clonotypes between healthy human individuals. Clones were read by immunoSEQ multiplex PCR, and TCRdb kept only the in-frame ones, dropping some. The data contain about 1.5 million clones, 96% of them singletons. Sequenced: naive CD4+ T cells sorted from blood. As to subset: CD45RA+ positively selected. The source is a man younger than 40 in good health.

As DNA, the CDR3 is TGCGCCAGCAGTGAGTACACCGGGACACGACCCTACGAGCAGTACTTC. Its protein is CASSEYTGTRPYEQYF. The rearrangement links TRBV10-2 to TRBJ2-7; maybe TRBD1 (6 bases). This CDR3 is 16 amino acids long. Germline CDR1 reads WSHSY; CDR2 reads SAAADI. V shed 1 base and J shed 2 bases, with 15 bases lying between them.